Included here is one T cell receptor (beta chain) sequence, with context. This record belongs to a study of blood T cell repertoires in COVID-19. Study details: The origin of the acute and convalescent COVID-19 samples was the United States, Italy and Spain.

Produced via immunoSEQ multiplex PCR; TCRdb's table is partial and in-frame only. The sample has around 170,000 clones, around 86% seen once. This CDR3 contains 16 residues. Unmatched junction bases numbered 3, after V lost 4 bases and J lost 1 base. Looked up from germline, CDR1 is SNHLY and CDR2 is FYNNEI. The source of this sequence is a man in his 70s who had recovered from COVID-19. The sequencing sample was made of peripheral blood. This chain links TRBV2 with TRBJ2-3; 12 nucleotides line up with TRBD2. The CDR3, as DNA: TGTGCCAGCAGTGTGGGGACTAGCGGGCGCACAGATACGCAGTATTTT. Amino acids: CASSVGTSGRTDTQYF.